The 23 T cell receptor beta chains reported below all come from one sample, sequenced in a study of CD8+CD57+ T cells in acquired aplastic anemia. According to the study, genomic DNA was the template for TCR beta VDJ and CDR3 profiling. TCRdb independently ran MiXCR on the reads; one entry per CDR3 protein. The table records roughly 170,000 distinct CDR3 sequences, around 50% of them present only once. All sequencing subjects had displayed CD8+CD57+ cell expansion on flow cytometry. Sequenced material: sorted CD4+, CD8+, or CD8+CD57+ T cells (not recorded which) from PBMCs. The source is a human donor with aplastic anemia.

A note on this clonotype: A read error is possible here, since a much larger clone lies one base away. This is likely a read error, given that the CDR3 carries no conserved phenylalanine or tryptophan at its end. This chain uses TRBV5-1 with TRBJ1-2; 10 bases are a match to TRBD1. This CDR3 spans 14 amino acids. The germline V gene has CDR1 SGHRS and CDR2 YFSETQ. With 4 bases clipped from V and 8 bases from J, the junction kept 8 bases outside the gene matches. Here the CDR3 DNA reads TGCGCCAGCAGCCCCGGGACAGGGGCCGAGGGCTACACCCTC. Amino acids: CASSPGTGAEGYTL.

As concerns this clonotype: This may stem from a read error, because a much larger clone lies one nucleotide away. The rearrangement joins TRBV12-3 or TRBV12-4 to TRBJ2-1, with D hard to call. Between the trimmed V and J ends, which lost 11 bases and 0 bases, there was a span of 14 bases. The CDR3 extends over 14 amino acids. CDR3 sequence: CAAQGGSSYNEQFF. In DNA, the CDR3 is TGTGCCGCCCAAGGCGGAAGCTCCTACAATGAGCAGTTCTTC.

This clonotype was found a few times. This chain connects TRBV2 to TRBJ2-6; 14 nucleotides match TRBD2. The CDR3 contains 17 residues. The J segment lost 2 bases and the V segment lost 5 bases, leaving 2 bases of the junction unmatched. Germline values: CDR1 SNHLY, CDR2 FYNNEI. CDR3 protein: CASSRLAGGPGANVLTF. Here the CDR3 DNA reads TGTGCCAGCAGTAGACTAGCGGGGGGGCCTGGGGCCAACGTCCTGACTTTC. The variable domain in full, with the rest retrieved from reference TRBV2 and TRBJ2-6, is EPEVTQTPSHQVTQMGQEVILRCVPISNHLYFYWYRQILGQKVEFLVSFYNNEISEKSEIFDDQFSVERPDGSNFTLKIRSTKLEDSAMYFCASSRLAGGPGANVLTFGAGSRLTVL.

This clonotype was seen repeatedly, ten times or more. The V gene is TRBV5-4, the J gene TRBJ1-6; D is perhaps TRBD1 (5 bases). CDR1 and CDR2 from the germline V gene are SGHNT and YYREEE (reference sequence). The V end was cut by 4 bases, the J end by 10 bases, with 18 bases between. The CDR3 has 15 residues. The CDR3 region is CASSPYSSRDSPLHF. DNA of the CDR3: TGTGCCAGCAGCCCCTATAGTAGTCGGGACTCACCCCTCCACTTT.

The chain carries TRBV12-3 or TRBV12-4 and TRBJ1-1, with D unresolved. With 1 base removed from V and 6 bases from J, the gap between germline ends came to 21 bases. This CDR3 is built from 17 residues. This CDR3 is CASSLGFYGANSPEAFF. The CDR3, as DNA: TGTGCCAGCAGTTTAGGGTTTTATGGCGCGAACAGTCCTGAAGCTTTCTTT.

This clonotype was counted ten times or more. This sequence joins TRBV5-5 and TRBJ1-1, with no clear D. There are 14 residues in the CDR3. V dropped 0 bases and J dropped 0 bases, with 6 bases sitting between them. The germline V gene encodes CDR1 SGHKS and CDR2 YYEKEE (reference sequence). CDR3 coding DNA: TGTGCCAGCAGCTTGGTGCGATTGAACACTGAAGCTTTCTTT. Protein product: CASSLVRLNTEAFF.

V gene TRBV19 combines with J gene TRBJ1-5; 11 bases agree with TRBD1. Looked up from germline, CDR1 is LNHDA and CDR2 is SQIVND (reference sequence). Losses at the gene ends were 5 bases for V and 5 bases for J; bases not matched to a gene: 5. The CDR3 covers 15 residues. In DNA, the CDR3 is TGTGCCAGTAGTCCTCAGGGACAGGGGGATCAGCCCCAGCATTTT. Translation gives CASSPQGQGDQPQHF.

The chain employs TRBV7-3 and TRBJ2-7; 12 nucleotides line up with TRBD2. This CDR3 is 14 amino acids long. V gave up 4 bases and J gave up 5 bases; unmatched junction bases: 3. The V gene's germline CDR1 is SGHTA and CDR2 FQGTGA. CDR3 loop: CASSSSGGADEQYF. The DNA of the CDR3 is TGTGCCAGCAGCTCTAGCGGGGGGGCCGACGAGCAGTACTTC.

The chain uses TRBV20-1 and TRBJ2-7; D is unresolved. The CDR3 totals 11 residues. Germline assignment: CDR1 DFQATT and CDR2 SNEGSKA (reference sequence). V was pared by 5 bases and J by 3 bases, with 8 bases between. The CDR3 loop is CSAPRGYEQYF. The DNA of the CDR3 is TGCAGTGCTCCCAGAGGCTACGAGCAGTACTTC.

This clonotype was recorded at least ten times. This sequence joins TRBV25-1 and TRBJ1-3; D not resolved. From germline, CDR1 is MGHDK and CDR2 SYGVNS. The CDR3 runs 12 residues. The V and J ends lost 4 bases and 4 bases respectively, with 5 bases between them. CDR3 bases: TGTGCCAGCAGTGTGACAGGAAACACCATATATTTT. Encoded protein: CASSVTGNTIYF.

This clonotype was counted at least ten times. The chain recombines TRBV14 with TRBJ1-3; D unclear. The germline CDR1 and CDR2 sequences are SGHDN and FVKESK. The CDR3 contains 13 residues. Trimming stripped 0 bases from V and 7 bases from J, with 7 bases between. The CDR3: CASSQDSGNTIYF. For the CDR3, the DNA is TGTGCCAGCAGCCAAGATTCGGGGAACACCATATATTTT.

This clonotype was found many times. The rearrangement uses TRBV9 and TRBJ2-3, with a tentative D call TRBD1 (5 bases). The CDR3 is 15 residues long. Looked up from germline, CDR1 is SGDLS and CDR2 is YYNGEE. V dropped 0 bases and J dropped 4 bases, with 12 bases sitting between them. CDR3 in DNA: TGTGCCAGCAGCGTAGGACAACCAGGGCCAGATACGCAGTATTTT. Translation gives CASSVGQPGPDTQYF. Full variable domain (remainder filled in from reference TRBV9 and TRBJ2-3): DSGVTQTPKHLITATGQRVTLRCSPRSGDLSVYWYQQSLDQGLQFLIQYYNGEERAKGNILERFSAQQFPDLHSELNLSSLELGDSALYFCASSVGQPGPDTQYFGPGTRLTVL.

The chain is built from TRBV10-3 and TRBJ2-7; 9 nucleotides agree with TRBD2. The CDR3 spans 15 residues. The germline gives CDR1 ENHRY, CDR2 SYGVKD. After removal of 3 bases from V and 2 bases from J, the junction contained 5 bases not matched to a gene. The CDR3 bases are TGTGCCATCAGTGAACTAGCGGGCCCGACCTACGAGCAGTACTTC. Its translation: CAISELAGPTYEQYF.

The gene calls are TRBV20-1 and TRBJ2-1; the D gene is possibly TRBD2 (5 bases). The CDR3 totals 13 residues. Germline lookup yields CDR1 DFQATT and CDR2 SNEGSKA (reference sequence). The V gene lost 2 bases and the J gene lost 6 bases, with 11 bases spanning the gap. The CDR3 DNA reads as TGCAGTGCTAGATATACTAGAAGCAATGAGCAGTTCTTC. Translating it yields CSARYTRSNEQFF.

V usage is TRBV7-7 and J usage is TRBJ1-2; perhaps TRBD1 as D (5 bases). Germline CDR1 SSHAT, CDR2 FNYEAQ (reference sequence). The CDR3 covers 11 residues. The CDR3 spells CAVRQPDGYTF. CDR3 DNA: TGTGCTGTTCGACAGCCGGACGGCTACACCTTC.

This rearrangement joins TRBV7-9 to TRBJ2-7, with TRBD2 matching over 11 bases. The trim removed 5 bases at V and 5 bases at J, leaving 8 bases unmatched. The germline CDR1 and CDR2 sequences are SEHNR and FQNEAQ (reference sequence). There are 15 residues in the CDR3. The CDR3 sequence: CASSLTSGGVNEQYF. The CDR3 DNA reads TGTGCCAGCAGCCTTACTAGCGGGGGTGTGAACGAGCAGTACTTC.

This clonotype has at least ten counts. This chain uses TRBV19 with TRBJ1-5, with unresolved D. The V end lost 5 bases, the J end lost 3 bases, and 8 bases lay between the germline ends. Germline loops: CDR1 LNHDA, CDR2 SQIVND (reference sequence). The CDR3 has 13 amino acids. CDR3 DNA: TGTGCCAGTAGTCTGGGGTTCAATCAGCCCCAGCATTTT. Translated, it gives CASSLGFNQPQHF.

This clonotype was found once. This chain uses TRBV20-1 with TRBJ2-1, with 7 bases that match TRBD1. The CDR3 is 13 amino acids. J was trimmed by 4 bases and V by 4 bases; bases with no gene match: 4. The germline V gene encodes CDR1 DFQATT and CDR2 SNEGSKA (reference sequence). Here the CDR3 DNA reads TGCAGTGCTACCGGGACAGTTTACAATGAGCAGTTCTTC. It translates to CSATGTVYNEQFF.

This chain links TRBV10-3 with TRBJ1-2; maybe TRBD1 (6 bases). Germline-derived CDR1 and CDR2 are ENHRY and SYGVKD. This CDR3 spans 13 amino acids. V lost 4 bases to trimming and J lost 5 bases, with 11 bases between them. The CDR3 reads CAISGGGPYGYTF. CDR3 sequence (DNA): TGTGCCATCAGTGGAGGGGGGCCTTATGGCTACACCTTC.

There are many counts of this clonotype. The rearrangement links TRBV7-8 to TRBJ1-6, with 8 bases matching TRBD1. The CDR3 length is 17 residues. Germline trimming cut 4 bases from V and 10 bases from J; bases unmatched to any gene: 15. Per germline, CDR1 SGHVS and CDR2 FQNEAQ. The CDR3 nucleotides read TGTGCCAGCAGCTCCCGGGGGGGGCAGGGGGCGCGGTCACCCCTCCACTTT. Amino acid sequence: CASSSRGGQGARSPLHF.

This clonotype was seen at least ten times. The V call is TRBV15, the J call TRBJ2-4, with unresolved D. The germline CDR1 and CDR2 sequences are LNHNV and YYDKDF (reference sequence). The CDR3 sequence is 15 residues long. V lost 0 bases and J lost 1, with 7 bases in between. Here the CDR3 reads CATSREDGAKNIQYF. Here the CDR3 DNA reads TGTGCCACCAGCAGAGAGGATGGGGCCAAAAACATTCAGTACTTC. The full variable domain, in which reference TRBV15 and TRBJ2-4 provide the parts outside the CDR3, is DAMVIQNPRYQVTQFGKPVTLSCSQTLNHNVMYWYQQKSSQAPKLLFHYYDKDFNNEADTPDNFQSRRPNTSFCFLDIRSPGLGDTAMYLCATSREDGAKNIQYFGAGTRLSVL.

There are a few counts of this clonotype. The chain is built from TRBV5-6 and TRBJ2-4, with 8 bases aligning to TRBD2. CDR1 is SGHDT and CDR2 is YYEEEE in the germline V gene. J was trimmed by 7 bases and V by 0 bases; bases with no gene match: 6. The CDR3 is 15 residues long. CDR3 loop: CASSLAGSGGNIQYF. The CDR3 bases are TGTGCCAGCAGCTTGGCAGGAAGCGGGGGTAACATTCAGTACTTC. The full variable domain, rest sourced from reference TRBV5-6 and TRBJ2-4, is DAGVTQSPTHLIKTRGQQVTLRCSPKSGHDTVSWYQQALGQGPQFIFQYYEEEERQRGNFPDRFSGHQFPNYSSELNVNALLLGDSALYLCASSLAGSGGNIQYFGAGTRLSVL.

This clonotype was detected ten times or more. V gene TRBV6-5 combines with J gene TRBJ2-7, with no clear D. The CDR3 is 14 residues long. Trimming removed 0 bases at V and 2 bases at J, with 8 bases between. Looked up from germline, CDR1 is MNHEY and CDR2 is SVGAGI. The CDR3 sequence is CASSYSISAYEQYF. The CDR3 DNA is TGTGCCAGCAGTTACTCGATATCAGCCTACGAGCAGTACTTC.